These T cell receptor beta chains were read from a single sample in a study of shared clonotypes between healthy human individuals. Profiled with immunoSEQ multiplex PCR; TCRdb holds only in-frame clones, not every one. This table has some 630,000 clones, approximately 75% appearing once. Sequenced: memory CD4+ T cells sorted from blood. These receptors were collected from a woman aged 30 to 39 in good health. Each CDR3 is given with its conserved first and last residue. Rows give clone size only sometimes, using once, few, many, or a class for an expanded clone.

clone_size: -; v_call: TRBV28; cdr3_aa: CASSLFLGGDEELFF
clone_size: -; v_call: TRBV6-1; cdr3_aa: CASRKGQGRNQPQHF
clone_size: -; v_call: TRBV6-6; cdr3_aa: CASSRDRGFYEQYF
clone_size: -; v_call: TRBV6-5; cdr3_aa: CASRRDRSGYTF
clone_size: -; v_call: TRBV2; cdr3_aa: CASTRTGGGNEQFF
clone_size: -; v_call: TRBV7-9; cdr3_aa: CASSSQGDGGELFF
clone_size: -; v_call: TRBV27; cdr3_aa: CASSLRAVSEQYF
clone_size: -; v_call: TRBV28; cdr3_aa: CASSLRTRSEQFF
clone_size: -; v_call: TRBV7-6; cdr3_aa: CASSWRSGTEPYEQYF
clone_size: once; v_call: TRBV7-2; cdr3_aa: CASSDRGRNIQYF
clone_size: -; v_call: TRBV18; cdr3_aa: CASSPLSLQGETQYF
clone_size: few; v_call: TRBV6-6; cdr3_aa: CASSYSVQVGNTIYF
clone_size: -; v_call: TRBV2; cdr3_aa: CASETRGGYGYTF
clone_size: -; v_call: TRBV4-2; cdr3_aa: CASSRAGPNHYEQYF
clone_size: few; v_call: TRBV28; cdr3_aa: CASSNQPGNTIYF
clone_size: -; v_call: TRBV7-9; cdr3_aa: CASSGGPRGTYEQYF
clone_size: few; v_call: TRBV6-1; cdr3_aa: CASSARGADYGYTF
clone_size: -; v_call: TRBV15; cdr3_aa: CATSRGTGSETQYF
clone_size: -; v_call: TRBV13; cdr3_aa: CASSLATSGNTDTQYF
clone_size: -; v_call: TRBV5-4; cdr3_aa: CASSWGLAISNTGELFF
clone_size: -; v_call: TRBV10-1; cdr3_aa: CASSETSNQPQHF
clone_size: few; v_call: TRBV7-9; cdr3_aa: CASSLTAGVNYEQYF
clone_size: once; v_call: TRBV10-2; cdr3_aa: CASSAYNEQFF